This record looks at one T cell receptor (beta chain) sequence and its context. CDR1 is SQVTM, CDR2 ANQGSEA, per germline. J was trimmed by 6 bases and V by 5 bases; bases with no gene match: 5. This CDR3 comprises 13 residues. This entry belongs to a study of blood T cell repertoires in COVID-19. Libraries were prepared by immunoSEQ multiplex PCR; TCRdb keeps only in-frame clonotypes and omits some of them. The sample shows roughly 100,000 clones, 80% to 90% of them seen only once. This sequence originates from a man at least 80 years old with acute or convalescent COVID-19. Sequencing input: peripheral blood. The chain links TRBV29-1 to TRBJ2-1, with 9 bases aligning to TRBD2. CDR3 region: CSVIRGGANEQFF. DNA for the CDR3: TGCAGCGTTATTCGCGGGGGGGCCAATGAGCAGTTCTTC.